A selection of T cell receptor beta chains follows, all from one sample in a study of blood T cell repertoires in COVID-19. Clones were read by immunoSEQ multiplex PCR, and TCRdb kept only the in-frame ones, dropping some. Of about 150,000 clones listed, approximately 81% are singletons. Sequencing used PBMCs or T cells enriched from blood (not recorded which). Receptor source: a woman aged 45-65 years who had recovered from COVID-19. The CDR3 runs from the conserved cysteine through the conserved F or W. A D gene is named only where the DNA matches it firmly. Size tells how often a clone was seen (once, few, many) or the class of an expanded clone, and some rows leave it out.

j_call	v_call	d_call	clone_size	cdr3_aa	cdr3_nt
TRBJ2-7	TRBV9	TRBD1	-	CASSVRPGQGYF	TGTGCCAGCAGCGTGCGGCCGGGACAGGGATACTTC
TRBJ1-6	TRBV27	-	few	CASSLGAGNNSPLHF	TGTGCCAGCAGTTTAGGGGCAGGGAATAATTCACCCCTCCACTTT
TRBJ1-2	TRBV2	-	once	CASRADRPGGYTF	TGTGCCAGCAGGGCCGACAGGCCTGGTGGCTACACCTTC
TRBJ2-5	TRBV29-1	TRBD2	-	CSVYRLAGLQETQYF	TGCAGCGTTTACAGACTAGCGGGACTCCAAGAGACCCAGTACTTC
TRBJ2-1	TRBV5-1	-	once	CASSLTAAASYNEQFF	TGCGCCAGCAGCTTGACGGCGGCAGCCTCCTACAATGAGCAGTTCTTC
TRBJ2-1	TRBV7-2	-	once	CASSFNQNEQFF	TGTGCCAGCAGCTTTAACCAGAATGAGCAGTTCTTC
TRBJ1-1	TRBV29-1	TRBD1	-	CSVNRGVHTEAFF	TGCAGCGTCAACAGGGGGGTACACACTGAAGCTTTCTTT
TRBJ2-6	TRBV5-1	-	-	CASSFFQGTGANVLTF	TGCGCCAGCAGCTTCTTCCAGGGGACTGGGGCCAACGTCCTGACTTTC
TRBJ1-3	TRBV6-5	-	once	CASRRSRQSGNTIYF	TGTGCCAGCAGGCGCAGCAGGCAGTCTGGAAACACCATATATTTT
TRBJ2-2	TRBV9	TRBD2	-	CASSVALAGGSGELFF	TGTGCCAGCAGCGTAGCCCTGGCGGGGGGGTCCGGGGAGCTGTTTTTT
TRBJ1-2	TRBV24-1	-	-	CATSDSGIGYTF	TGTGCCACCAGTGATTCAGGAATTGGCTACACCTTC
TRBJ2-3	TRBV9	-	-	CASSVGVGATDTQYF	TGTGCCAGCAGCGTAGGCGTGGGGGCCACAGATACGCAGTATTTT
TRBJ1-6	TRBV27	TRBD1	-	CASSPYRDRASPLHF	TGTGCCAGCAGTCCCTACCGGGACAGGGCTTCACCCCTCCACTTT
TRBJ1-2	TRBV2	-	-	CASSEGAGYTF	TGTGCCAGCAGTGAAGGAGCTGGCTACACCTTC
TRBJ2-1	TRBV15	-	-	CATSRDFSPNNEQFF	TGTGCCACCAGCAGAGATTTCTCCCCTAACAATGAGCAGTTCTTC
TRBJ2-2	TRBV7-2	TRBD2	once	CASSLDGRARGHKAGELFF	TGTGCCAGCAGCTTAGACGGGAGGGCTCGGGGACATAAGGCCGGGGAGCTGTTTTTT
TRBJ2-1	TRBV3-1/TRBV3-2	TRBD2	-	CASRQTSGKQFF	TGTGCCAGCAGACAGACTAGCGGTAAGCAGTTCTTC
TRBJ1-1	TRBV4-3	TRBD1	-	CASSQAQGTAGAFF	TGCGCCAGCAGCCAAGCCCAGGGGACAGCCGGAGCTTTCTTT
TRBJ1-2	TRBV28	TRBD1	-	CASKTGGAGVYGYTF	TGTGCCAGCAAGACAGGGGGCGCCGGAGTCTATGGCTACACCTTC
TRBJ1-6	TRBV5-1	-	-	CASSLDRPNSPLHF	TGCGCCAGCAGCCTAGACAGACCCAATTCACCCCTCCACTTT
TRBJ1-4	TRBV7-9	-	-	CASSLAGVTGEKLFF	TGTGCCAGCAGCTTAGCCGGGGTCACCGGTGAAAAACTGTTTTTT
TRBJ2-2	TRBV3-1/TRBV3-2	TRBD2	-	CASSQDHSGRAFF	TGTGCCAGCAGCCAAGATCACAGCGGGAGGGCGTTTTTT
TRBJ1-1	TRBV7-2	TRBD1	-	CASSMGTVSEAFF	TGTGCCAGCAGCATGGGGACAGTCTCCGAAGCTTTCTTT
TRBJ2-3	TRBV4-1	TRBD2	many	CASSQGQLAGPRTTDTQYF	TGCGCCAGCAGCCAAGGCCAACTAGCGGGGCCTCGTACCACAGATACGCAGTATTTT
TRBJ2-7	TRBV5-6	TRBD2	-	CASTSTAGVEQYF	TGTGCCAGCACCTCGACCGCGGGGGTCGAGCAGTACTTC
TRBJ2-7	TRBV7-2	-	-	CASSLTARSYEQYF	TGTGCCAGCAGCTTAACTGCACGATCCTACGAGCAGTACTTC
TRBJ2-2	TRBV9	TRBD2	-	CASSVGSGGGELFF	TGTGCCAGCAGCGTGGGGAGCGGGGGCGGGGAGCTGTTTTTT
TRBJ2-1	TRBV10-3	TRBD1	-	CAVGQGIVNEQFF	TGTGCCGTCGGACAGGGGATTGTAAATGAGCAGTTCTTC
TRBJ2-5	TRBV27	-	-	CASRRGLAPASETQYF	TGTGCCAGCAGGCGGGGGCTAGCCCCTGCCTCGGAGACCCAGTACTTC
TRBJ2-5	TRBV5-1	-	-	CASSLSSETQYF	TGCGCCAGCAGCTTGTCGTCGGAGACCCAGTACTTC
TRBJ2-5	TRBV7-9	-	-	CASSHSREGWQETQYF	TGTGCCAGCAGCCACTCCAGGGAAGGATGGCAAGAGACCCAGTACTTC
TRBJ2-5	TRBV5-1	TRBD2	-	CASSLASGTSGETQYF	TGCGCCAGCAGCTTGGCCTCGGGGACTAGCGGAGAGACCCAGTACTTC
TRBJ2-3	TRBV11-3	-	-	CASSLDGQLDTQYF	TGTGCCAGCAGCTTAGACGGACAGTTAGATACGCAGTATTTT
TRBJ1-5	TRBV7-8	-	-	CASSLGTVSNQPQHF	TGTGCCAGCAGCTTAGGTACAGTTAGCAATCAGCCCCAGCATTTT
TRBJ2-3	TRBV19	TRBD2	-	CASSIGPLAAPTDTQYF	TGTGCCAGTAGTATAGGGCCCCTAGCGGCCCCCACAGATACGCAGTATTTT
TRBJ1-5	TRBV5-4	TRBD1	once	CASSLGAGTGRNQPQHF	TGTGCCAGCAGCTTGGGGGCCGGGACAGGTCGAAATCAGCCCCAGCATTTT
TRBJ2-3	TRBV5-6	TRBD1	-	CASSTGQGSTDTQYF	TGTGCCAGCAGCACCGGACAGGGGAGCACAGATACGCAGTATTTT
TRBJ2-6	TRBV18	-	-	CASSPFSTSGANVLTF	TGTGCCAGCTCACCTTTTTCTACCTCTGGGGCCAACGTCCTGACTTTC
TRBJ1-2	TRBV5-1	TRBD1	-	CASSLVGTAGYTF	TGCGCCAGCAGCTTGGTCGGGACAGCTGGCTACACCTTC
TRBJ2-7	TRBV7-6	-	-	CASSQPGQETYEQYF	TGTGCCAGCAGCCAGCCGGGACAAGAGACTTACGAGCAGTACTTC
TRBJ1-1	TRBV3-1/TRBV3-2	-	-	CASSLRGAGEYTEAFF	TGTGCCAGCAGCCTACGGGGAGCAGGGGAATACACTGAAGCTTTCTTT
TRBJ1-5	TRBV27	TRBD1	-	CASSRGQGVFQPQHF	TGTGCCAGCAGTCGGGGGCAGGGGGTTTTTCAGCCCCAGCATTTT
TRBJ2-2	TRBV19	-	once	CASIGDRTGLKVGELFF	TGTGCCAGTATTGGTGACCGAACAGGACTAAAGGTCGGGGAGCTGTTTTTT
TRBJ2-1	TRBV5-1	TRBD2	-	CASSPLSAGGPVGEQFF	TGCGCCAGCAGCCCCCTTAGCGCGGGAGGGCCTGTGGGTGAGCAGTTCTTC
TRBJ1-1	TRBV5-4	-	few	CASSLDALENTEAFF	TGTGCCAGCAGCTTGGACGCCTTAGAGAACACTGAAGCTTTCTTT
TRBJ1-3	TRBV7-2	-	-	CASSFLTGNTIYF	TGTGCCAGCAGCTTTCTAACTGGAAACACCATATATTTT
TRBJ2-1	TRBV13	TRBD1	-	CASSLEEGQGFNEQFF	TGTGCCAGCAGCTTAGAGGAGGGACAGGGTTTTAATGAGCAGTTCTTC